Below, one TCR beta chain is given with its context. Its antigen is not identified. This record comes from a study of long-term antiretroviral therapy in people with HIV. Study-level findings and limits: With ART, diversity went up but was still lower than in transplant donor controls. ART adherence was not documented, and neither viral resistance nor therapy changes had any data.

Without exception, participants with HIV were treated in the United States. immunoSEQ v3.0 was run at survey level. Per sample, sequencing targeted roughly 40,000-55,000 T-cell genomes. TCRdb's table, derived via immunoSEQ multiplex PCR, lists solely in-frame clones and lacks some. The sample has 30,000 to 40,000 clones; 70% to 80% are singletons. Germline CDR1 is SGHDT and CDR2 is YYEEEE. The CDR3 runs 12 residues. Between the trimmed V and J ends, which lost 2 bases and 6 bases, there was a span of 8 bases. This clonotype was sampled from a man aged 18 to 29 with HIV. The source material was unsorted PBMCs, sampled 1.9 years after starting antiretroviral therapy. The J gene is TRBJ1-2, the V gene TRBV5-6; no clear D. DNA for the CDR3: TGTGCCAGCAGCTTACGTTGGGATGGCTACACCTTC. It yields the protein CASSLRWDGYTF.